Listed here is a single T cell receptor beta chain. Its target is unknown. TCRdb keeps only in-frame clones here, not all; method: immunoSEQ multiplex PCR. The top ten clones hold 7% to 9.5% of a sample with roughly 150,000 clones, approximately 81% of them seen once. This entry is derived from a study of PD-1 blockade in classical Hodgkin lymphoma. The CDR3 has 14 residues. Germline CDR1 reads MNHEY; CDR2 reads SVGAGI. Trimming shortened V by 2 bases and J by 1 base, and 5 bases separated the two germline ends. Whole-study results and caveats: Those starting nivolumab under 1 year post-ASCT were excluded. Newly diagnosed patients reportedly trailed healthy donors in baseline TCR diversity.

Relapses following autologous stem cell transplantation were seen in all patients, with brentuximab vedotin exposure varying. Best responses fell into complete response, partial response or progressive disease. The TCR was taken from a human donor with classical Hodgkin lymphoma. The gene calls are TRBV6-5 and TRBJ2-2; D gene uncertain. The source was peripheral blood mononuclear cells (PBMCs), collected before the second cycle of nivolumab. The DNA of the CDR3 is TGTGCCAGCAGTTACCGGCAGAACACCGGGGAGCTGTTTTTT. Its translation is CASSYRQNTGELFF.